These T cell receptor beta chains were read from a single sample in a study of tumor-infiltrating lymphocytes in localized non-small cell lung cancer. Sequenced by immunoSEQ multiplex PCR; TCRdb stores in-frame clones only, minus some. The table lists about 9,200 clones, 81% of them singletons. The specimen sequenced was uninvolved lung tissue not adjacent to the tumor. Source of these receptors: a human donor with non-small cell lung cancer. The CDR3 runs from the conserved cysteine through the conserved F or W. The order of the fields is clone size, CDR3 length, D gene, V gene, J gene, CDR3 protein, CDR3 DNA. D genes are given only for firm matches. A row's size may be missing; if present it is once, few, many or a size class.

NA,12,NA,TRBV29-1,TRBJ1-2,CSVRAGDYGYTF,TGCAGCGTAAGGGCAGGGGACTATGGCTACACCTTC
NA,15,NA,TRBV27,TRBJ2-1,CASRQGISGSYEQFF,TGTGCCAGCAGACAGGGGATCAGCGGGAGTTATGAGCAGTTCTTC
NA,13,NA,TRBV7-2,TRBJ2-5,CASSLRLQETQYF,TGTGCCAGCAGCTTAAGGCTCCAAGAGACCCAGTACTTC
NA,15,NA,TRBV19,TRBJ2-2,CASSTDRRVTGELFF,TGTGCCAGTAGTACCGACAGGAGGGTCACCGGGGAGCTGTTTTTT
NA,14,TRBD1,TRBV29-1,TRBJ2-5,CSVRQGARQETQYF,TGCAGCGTTCGGCAGGGGGCGCGGCAAGAGACCCAGTACTTC
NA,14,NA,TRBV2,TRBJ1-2,CASSGMGLHYGYTF,TGTGCCAGCAGTGGAATGGGACTGCACTATGGCTACACCTTC
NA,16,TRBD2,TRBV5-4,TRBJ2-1,CASSRGSSGTYNEQFF,TGTGCCAGCAGCCGAGGATCTAGCGGGACTTACAATGAGCAGTTCTTC
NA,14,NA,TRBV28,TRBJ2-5,CASSWDQNQETQYF,TGTGCCAGCAGTTGGGACCAAAACCAAGAGACCCAGTACTTC
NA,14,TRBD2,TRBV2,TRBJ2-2,CASTREGMGGELFF,TGTGCCAGTACTAGGGAGGGGATGGGCGGGGAGCTGTTTTTT
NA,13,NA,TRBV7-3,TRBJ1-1,CASSLNTNTEAFF,TGTGCCAGCAGCTTGAACACGAACACTGAAGCTTTCTTT
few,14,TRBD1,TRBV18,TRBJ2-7,CASSQGAMTYEQYF,TGTGCCAGCTCACAGGGGGCGATGACCTACGAGCAGTACTTC
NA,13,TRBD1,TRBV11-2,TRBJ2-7,CASSLGTDYEQYF,TGTGCCAGCAGCCTAGGGACAGACTACGAGCAGTACTTC
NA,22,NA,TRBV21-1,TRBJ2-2,CASSKVNRDSDAGGTNTGELFF,TGTGCCAGCAGCAAAGTAAATCGGGATTCAGACGCGGGAGGGACGAACACCGGGGAGCTGTTTTTT
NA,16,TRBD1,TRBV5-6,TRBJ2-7,CASSSTGHPNSYEQYF,TGTGCCAGCAGCTCGACAGGGCACCCTAATTCCTACGAGCAGTACTTC
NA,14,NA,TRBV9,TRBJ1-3,CASSPFGESDTIYF,TGTGCCAGCAGCCCCTTTGGAGAATCGGACACCATATATTTT
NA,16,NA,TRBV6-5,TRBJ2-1,CASSYSRDSSYNEQFF,TGTGCCAGCAGTTACTCGAGAGACAGCTCCTACAATGAGCAGTTCTTC
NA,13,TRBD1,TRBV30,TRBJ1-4,CAWDDRGNEKLFF,TGTGCCTGGGATGACAGGGGGAATGAAAAACTGTTTTTT
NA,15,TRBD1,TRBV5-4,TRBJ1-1,CASSYWDRGNTEAFF,TGTGCCAGCAGCTATTGGGACAGGGGGAACACTGAAGCTTTCTTT
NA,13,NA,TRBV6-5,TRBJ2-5,CASSYSGWETQYF,TGTGCCAGCAGTTACTCTGGGTGGGAGACCCAGTACTTC
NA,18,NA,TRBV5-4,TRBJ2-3,CATQKGLQQTYSTDTQYF,TGTGCCACCCAGAAGGGGTTGCAGCAAACCTATAGCACAGATACGCAGTATTTT
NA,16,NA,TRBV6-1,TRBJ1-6,CASSASRGRYTSPLHF,TGTGCCAGCAGTGCCTCCAGGGGACGCTACACTTCACCCCTCCACTTT
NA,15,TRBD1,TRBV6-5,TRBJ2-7,CASSRPDRAAYEQYF,TGTGCCAGCAGCCGACCCGACAGGGCAGCCTACGAGCAGTACTTC
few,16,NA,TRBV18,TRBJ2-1,CASSPPSGISYNEQFF,TGTGCCAGCTCACCACCGTCAGGGATCTCCTACAATGAGCAGTTCTTC
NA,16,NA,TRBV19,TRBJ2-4,CASTAGGVKTKNIQYF,TGTGCCAGTACCGCAGGCGGAGTAAAAACCAAAAACATTCAGTACTTC
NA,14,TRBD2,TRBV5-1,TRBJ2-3,CASSPGLVADTQYF,TGCGCCAGCAGCCCGGGACTAGTGGCGGATACGCAGTATTTT
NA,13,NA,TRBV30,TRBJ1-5,CAWSKQINQPQHF,TGTGCCTGGAGTAAACAGATCAATCAGCCCCAGCATTTT
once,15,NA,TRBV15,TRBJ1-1,CATSRESRGSTEAFF,TGTGCCACCAGCCGAGAGAGCAGGGGAAGCACTGAAGCTTTCTTT
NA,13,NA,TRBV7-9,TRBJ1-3,CASSLSSGNTIYF,TGTGCCAGCAGCTTATCCAGTGGAAACACCATATATTTT
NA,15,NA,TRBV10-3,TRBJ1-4,CATTWVGTPSEKLFF,TGTGCCACTACCTGGGTAGGTACCCCTTCTGAAAAACTGTTTTTT
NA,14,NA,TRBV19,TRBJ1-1,CASIPGDRGREAFF,TGTGCCAGTATACCAGGTGATAGGGGCCGTGAAGCTTTCTTT
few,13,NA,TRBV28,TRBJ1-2,CASYFTANYGYTF,TGTGCCAGCTATTTCACAGCTAACTATGGCTACACCTTC
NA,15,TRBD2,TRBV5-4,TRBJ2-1,CASSLKRDIGNEQFF,TGTGCCAGCAGCTTGAAGCGGGATATAGGAAATGAGCAGTTCTTC
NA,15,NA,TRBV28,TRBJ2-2,CASSLRGVGTGELFF,TGTGCCAGCAGTTTGAGGGGAGTAGGTACCGGGGAGCTGTTTTTT
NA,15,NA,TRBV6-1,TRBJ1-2,CASSEGLEGVGGYTF,TGTGCCAGCAGTGAAGGGCTGGAAGGGGTAGGTGGCTACACCTTC
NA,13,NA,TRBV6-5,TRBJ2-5,CASRLAAQETQYF,TGTGCCAGCAGACTGGCCGCTCAGGAGACCCAGTACTTC
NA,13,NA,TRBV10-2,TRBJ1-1,CASRYNMNTEAFF,TGCGCCAGCAGGTATAACATGAACACTGAAGCTTTCTTT
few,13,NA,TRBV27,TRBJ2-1,CASRSGSYNEQFF,TGTGCCAGCAGGAGCGGCTCCTACAATGAGCAGTTCTTC
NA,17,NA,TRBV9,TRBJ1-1,CASSVGGDIVRNTEAFF,TGTGCCAGCAGCGTCGGGGGGGACATCGTAAGGAACACTGAAGCTTTCTTT
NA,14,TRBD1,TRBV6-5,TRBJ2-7,CASSYSGTGGEQYF,TGTGCCAGCAGTTACTCGGGGACAGGGGGCGAGCAGTACTTC
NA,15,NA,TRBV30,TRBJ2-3,CAWSVPSDGTDTQYF,TGTGCCTGGAGTGTTCCTAGCGATGGCACAGATACGCAGTATTTT
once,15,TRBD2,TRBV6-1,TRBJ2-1,CASRKEGGSYNEQFF,TGTGCCAGCAGAAAGGAGGGAGGGTCCTACAATGAGCAGTTCTTC
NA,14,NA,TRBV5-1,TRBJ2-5,CASSGGHAQETQYF,TGCGCCAGCAGCGGCGGACACGCACAAGAGACCCAGTACTTC
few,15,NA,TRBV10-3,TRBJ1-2,CAISDPAGRAYGYTF,TGTGCCATCAGTGACCCTGCGGGGAGGGCCTATGGCTACACCTTC
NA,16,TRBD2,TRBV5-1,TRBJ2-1,CASSLVRGGSYNEQFF,TGCGCCAGCAGCTTGGTACGGGGGGGCTCCTACAATGAGCAGTTCTTC
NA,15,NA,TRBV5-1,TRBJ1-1,CASSPRSVTGTEAFF,TGCGCCAGCAGCCCCCGTAGTGTGACGGGCACTGAAGCTTTCTTT
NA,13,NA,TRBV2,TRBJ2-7,CASSEGSSYEQYF,TGTGCCAGCAGTGAGGGGAGCTCCTACGAGCAGTACTTC
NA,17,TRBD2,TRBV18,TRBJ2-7,CASSPRGLAVSSYEQYF,TGTGCCAGCTCACCGAGGGGACTAGCGGTAAGCTCCTACGAGCAGTACTTC
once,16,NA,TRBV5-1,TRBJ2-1,CASSLPRQSSYNEQFF,TGCGCCAGCAGCTTGCCGCGACAAAGCTCCTACAATGAGCAGTTCTTC
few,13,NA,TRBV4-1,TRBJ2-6,CASRGAGANVLTF,TGCGCCTCCCGGGGCGCTGGGGCCAACGTCCTGACTTTC
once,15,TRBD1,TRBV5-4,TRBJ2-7,CASSLGTGRPYEQYF,TGTGCCAGCAGCTTGGGGACAGGCCGACCCTACGAGCAGTACTTC
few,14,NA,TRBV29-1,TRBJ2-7,CSVPTGSHVNEQYF,TGCAGCGTTCCCACAGGGTCCCACGTCAACGAGCAGTACTTC
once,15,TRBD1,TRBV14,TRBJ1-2,CASSQDAGGFAGYTF,TGTGCCAGCAGCCAAGACGCAGGGGGCTTTGCTGGCTACACCTTC
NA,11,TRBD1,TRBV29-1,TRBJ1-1,CSTWTGAEAFF,TGCAGCACCTGGACAGGAGCAGAAGCTTTCTTT